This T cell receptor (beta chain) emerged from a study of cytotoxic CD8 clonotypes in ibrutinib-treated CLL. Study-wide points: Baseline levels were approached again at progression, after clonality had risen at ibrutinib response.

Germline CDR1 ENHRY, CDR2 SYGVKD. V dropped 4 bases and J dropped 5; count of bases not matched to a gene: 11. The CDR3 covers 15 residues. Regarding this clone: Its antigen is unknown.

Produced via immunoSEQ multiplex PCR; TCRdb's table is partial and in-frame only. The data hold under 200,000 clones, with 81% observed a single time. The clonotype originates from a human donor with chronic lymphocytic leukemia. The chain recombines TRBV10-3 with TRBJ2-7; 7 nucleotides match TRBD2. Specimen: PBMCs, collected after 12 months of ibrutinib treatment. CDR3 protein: CAISVTSDRPDEQYF. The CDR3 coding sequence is TGTGCCATCAGTGTCACTAGCGATAGGCCTGACGAGCAGTACTTC.